Listed below are T cell receptor beta chains from one sample, sequenced in a study of early T cells in non-severe SARS-CoV-2 infection. Using its own MiXCR run on the 5' RACE reads, TCRdb lists one record per CDR3 protein. The sample contains 120,000 or so distinct CDR3 sequences, roughly 12% of which appear only once. Sequencing was performed on whole blood, taken at baseline. The source is an adult who was a healthcare worker with PCR-confirmed SARS-CoV-2 infection or an uninfected control (not recorded which). Both conserved end residues are part of each CDR3. A D gene is named only where the DNA matches it firmly. Rows give clone size only sometimes, using once, few, many, or a class for an expanded clone.

V	J	D	size	DNA	CDR3
TRBV12-3/TRBV12-4	TRBJ2-5	.	few	TGTGCCAGCAGTTTATTTCTGGGGGGCGAAGAGACCCAGTACTTC	CASSLFLGGEETQYF
TRBV6-1	TRBJ2-3	TRBD2	few	TGTGCCAGCAGTGTATACGGACTAGTGAACACAGATACGCAGTATTTT	CASSVYGLVNTDTQYF
TRBV12-3/TRBV12-4	TRBJ2-5	TRBD1	.	TGTGCCAGCAGTTTGACAGGGAATGGAGAGACCCAGTACTTC	CASSLTGNGETQYF
TRBV27	TRBJ2-6	.	.	TGTGCCAGCAGTTCCCGGCCAACCCATGCCTCTGGGGCCAACGTCCTGACTTTC	CASSSRPTHASGANVLTF
TRBV28	TRBJ2-7	.	.	TGTGCCAGCAGTTTATCCGGGACTTACTCCTACGAGCAGTACTTC	CASSLSGTYSYEQYF
TRBV20-1	TRBJ2-1	.	.	TGCAGTGCTCTATCAGTGGGTGAGCAGTTCTTC	CSALSVGEQFF
TRBV6-1	TRBJ2-7	TRBD1	.	TGTGCCAGCGGGCGTCAGGGGGCTCTCGAGCAGTACTTC	CASGRQGALEQYF
TRBV7-2	TRBJ2-3	TRBD2	.	TGTGCCAGCAGCTCCCACTCTAGCGGGGGGTCGGGCGCAGATACGCAGTATTTT	CASSSHSSGGSGADTQYF
TRBV20-1	TRBJ1-5	.	few	TGCAGTGCTAGCCCCCTCGGCGGGGCTCTTAATCAGCCCCAGCATTTT	CSASPLGGALNQPQHF
TRBV20-1	TRBJ1-3	TRBD1	few	TGCAGTGTTGTCGACAGGGGGTACCGCTCTGGAAACACCATATATTTT	CSVVDRGYRSGNTIYF
TRBV7-3	TRBJ2-1	.	.	TGTGCCAGCAGCTTATCTCAATACAATGAGCAGTTCTTC	CASSLSQYNEQFF
TRBV7-9	TRBJ1-5	.	once	TGTGCCACCCAGGCGGGAAACAATCAGCCCCAGCATTTT	CATQAGNNQPQHF
TRBV27	TRBJ2-7	.	many	TGTGCCAGCAGTTTATTCCCCGTTAACTCCTACGAGCAGTACTTC	CASSLFPVNSYEQYF
TRBV5-4	TRBJ2-6	TRBD1	few	TGTGCCAGCGACGACAGGGTTGTCTCTGGGGCCAACGTCCTGACTTTC	CASDDRVVSGANVLTF
TRBV12-3/TRBV12-4	TRBJ2-1	TRBD2	.	TGTGCCAGCGAAGGACTAGCGTACAATGAGCAGTTCTTC	CASEGLAYNEQFF
TRBV27	TRBJ2-5	.	many	TGTGCCAGCAGTTCGGGACTCCGACGAGAGACCCAGTACTTC	CASSSGLRRETQYF
TRBV28	TRBJ1-4	.	.	TGTGCCAGCAGTGCGGAGCGTGAAAAACTGTTTTTT	CASSAEREKLFF
TRBV12-3/TRBV12-4	TRBJ1-1	.	few	TGTGCCAGCAGTTTAGTTATGAACACTGAAGCTTTCTTT	CASSLVMNTEAFF
TRBV20-1	TRBJ2-1	TRBD2	few	TGCAGTGAGTGCGGGGGAAGGAGGAATGAGCAGTTCTTC	CSECGGRRNEQFF
TRBV25-1	TRBJ2-7	TRBD1	.	TGTGCCAGCAGATCGGGACAGACACCTTACGAGCAGTACTTC	CASRSGQTPYEQYF
TRBV4-1	TRBJ2-7	.	many	TGCGCCAGCAGCCAGATCTCCGCAGGGATTTCGGGCTACGAGCAGTACTTC	CASSQISAGISGYEQYF
TRBV29-1	TRBJ1-1	.	.	TGCAGCGTTAGGGGGAACACTGAAGCTTTCTTT	CSVRGNTEAFF
TRBV3-1	TRBJ2-6	.	.	TGTGCCAGCAGCTGGAAAACTAACGTCCTGACTTTC	CASSWKTNVLTF
TRBV7-2	TRBJ2-5	TRBD1	.	TGTGCCAGCAGCTCAACAGGGGCTCAAGAGACCCAGTACTTC	CASSSTGAQETQYF